A single sample is the source of the 5 T cell receptor beta chains below, sequenced in a study of T cell changes during pregnancy in multiple sclerosis. Profiling relied on immunoSEQ multiplex PCR, and the TCRdb table lists in-frame clones only, not all of them. Of tens of thousands of clones detected, just over 90% appear once; the ten largest clones hold around 0.43%. The source was CD4+ T cells from peripheral blood mononuclear cells, collected in the second trimester of pregnancy. These receptors were obtained from a female donor with multiple sclerosis, enrolled in a pregnancy study.

In DNA form, the CDR3 reads TGCGCCAGCAGCGTCACTAGCGGGAGTATTGAGCAGTTCTTC. Encoded protein: CASSVTSGSIEQFF. The rearrangement links TRBV5-1 to TRBJ2-1; 11 bases agree with TRBD2. The CDR3 length is 14 residues. Germline CDR1 and CDR2: SGHRS and YFSETQ. J lost 9 bases, V lost 4 bases, and 6 bases had no gene match.

The chain uses TRBV19 and TRBJ2-5; 10 positions agree with TRBD2. J gave up 1 base and V 1 base, and 12 bases lay outside the gene matches. Germline-derived CDR1 and CDR2 are LNHDA and SQIVND (reference sequence). This CDR3 has 19 residues. The CDR3 sequence: CASSIGQTSGLPGQETQYF. CDR3 in DNA: TGTGCCAGTAGTATAGGACAGACTAGCGGGCTCCCGGGCCAAGAGACCCAGTACTTC. The variable domain in full, with the rest retrieved from reference TRBV19 and TRBJ2-5, is DGGITQSPKYLFRKEGQNVTLSCEQNLNHDAMYWYRQDPGQGLRLIYYSQIVNDFQKGDIAEGYSVSREKKESFPLTVTSAQKNPTAFYLCASSIGQTSGLPGQETQYFGPGTRLLVL.

This chain connects TRBV30 to TRBJ2-3; possibly TRBD1 for D (6 bases). This CDR3 comprises 15 residues. Trimming removed 4 bases at V and 0 bases at J, with 14 bases between. CDR1 is GTSNPN, CDR2 SVGIG, per germline (reference sequence). The CDR3 DNA follows: TGTGCCTGGAACCCCGGGACATTAAGCACAGATACGCAGTATTTT. Its protein product is CAWNPGTLSTDTQYF.

The V and J genes are TRBV5-1 and TRBJ1-5; no reliable D call. The ends were cut back, 0 bases at V and 1 base at J, with 14 bases in the middle. CDR3 length: 17 amino acids. CDR1 and CDR2 from the germline V gene are SGHRS and YFSETQ. As DNA, the CDR3 is TGCGCCAGCAGCTTGGTAATTGGAGGTCAGAGCAATCAGCCCCAGCATTTT. The encoded protein is CASSLVIGGQSNQPQHF. The variable domain in full, with the rest retrieved from reference TRBV5-1 and TRBJ1-5, is KAGVTQTPRYLIKTRGQQVTLSCSPISGHRSVSWYQQTPGQGLQFLFEYFSETQRNKGNFPGRFSGRQFSNSRSEMNVSTLELGDSALYLCASSLVIGGQSNQPQHFGDGTRLSIL.

In this sample, this clone turned up once. The rearrangement uses TRBV14 and TRBJ2-7, with a tentative D call TRBD1 (6 bases). The CDR3 length is 16 residues. Trimming removed 5 bases from V and 3 bases from J, with 20 bases in between. Per germline, CDR1 SGHDN and CDR2 FVKESK. CDR3 residues: CASSYSDFRGIYEQYF. In nucleotides, the CDR3 is TGTGCCAGCAGCTACAGCGATTTTAGGGGGATCTACGAGCAGTACTTC. The variable domain in full, completed from reference TRBV14 and TRBJ2-7, reads EAGVTQFPSHSVIEKGQTVTLRCDPISGHDNLYWYRRVMGKEIKFLLHFVKESKQDESGMPNNRFLAERTGGTYSTLKVQPAELEDSGVYFCASSYSDFRGIYEQYFGPGTRLTVT.